The source of this TCR beta chain is a study of CD8+ T cells in alopecia areata. V gave up 4 bases and J gave up 7 bases, with 16 bases separating them. CDR3 length: 13 residues. Germline CDR1 SQVTM, CDR2 ANQGSEA. RNA extraction was followed by reverse transcription into cDNA, which acted as the sequencing template. TCRdb's copy holds only in-frame clones and misses some; the assay was immunoSEQ multiplex PCR. The sample lists fewer than 250,000 clones, around two fifths occurring once. Treatment noted: oral pan-JAK inhibitor, 5-10 mg twice daily. This receptor was identified in a human donor with alopecia areata. The genes are TRBV29-1 and TRBJ1-1; D remains ambiguous. The sequences come from CD4+ T cells sorted from blood, collected between weeks 30 and 35, from a patient treated with tofacitinib. The DNA of the CDR3 is TGCAGCGTTGTTATCGTCTTAACTGGTGAAGCTTTCTTT. It yields the protein CSVVIVLTGEAFF.